The source of this TCR beta chain is a study of Ad26.COV2.S vaccination and SARS-CoV-2 variants. Findings and limits, study-wide: It was found that vaccine and placebo recipients had similar non-spike TCR breadth. Estimates derived from TCR breadth and depth analyses may have underestimated total T cell responses.

This CDR3 region has 14 residues. CDR1 is GTSNPN, CDR2 SVGIG, per germline (reference sequence). V dropped 0 bases and J dropped 5 bases, with 13 bases sitting between them. Comment on this clone: The antigen is undetermined.

The data were produced by immunoSEQ multiplex PCR, yet TCRdb's version contains in-frame clones alone and is incomplete. The sample lists 45,000 or so clones; approximately 80% were seen once. This TCR derives from a human donor who had recovered from COVID-19. The sequenced sample was peripheral blood, obtained after recovery from COVID-19. The rearrangement links TRBV30 to TRBJ1-1, with TRBD1 as a possible D gene (5 bases). The chain's CDR3 is CAWSVGREGTEAFF. The CDR3 DNA reads as TGTGCCTGGAGTGTAGGCAGGGAAGGGACTGAAGCTTTCTTT.